What follows is one T cell receptor beta chain and its context. This specimen belongs to a study of control samples from healthy donors and cancer patients. CDR1 MNHEY and CDR2 SVGAGI come from the germline V gene. This CDR3 is 14 amino acids long. J lost 6 bases, V lost 7 bases, and 5 bases had no gene match. Repertoires were generated with immunoSEQ multiplex PCR, while TCRdb's copy carries only in-frame clones and drops some. The table records 150,000 to 160,000 clones, roughly 94% of them present only once. The sequence was obtained from a man aged 35 to 55 in good health. The J gene is TRBJ1-4, the V gene TRBV6-5; 10 nucleotides match TRBD1. Sequenced: blood. This CDR3 is CASTGDRGYEKLFF. For the CDR3, the DNA is TGTGCCAGCACTGGGGACAGGGGATATGAAAAACTGTTTTTT.